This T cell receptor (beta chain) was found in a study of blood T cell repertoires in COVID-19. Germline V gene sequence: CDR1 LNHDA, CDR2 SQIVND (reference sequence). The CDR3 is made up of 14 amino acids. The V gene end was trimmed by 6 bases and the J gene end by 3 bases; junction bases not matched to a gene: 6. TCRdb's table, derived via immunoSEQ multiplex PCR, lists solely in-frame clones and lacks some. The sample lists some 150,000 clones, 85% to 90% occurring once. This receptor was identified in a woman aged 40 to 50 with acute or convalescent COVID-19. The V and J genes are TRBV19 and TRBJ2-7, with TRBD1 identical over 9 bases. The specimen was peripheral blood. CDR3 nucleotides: TGTGCCAGTAGGAGCGACAGGGGGAACTACGAGCAGTACTTC. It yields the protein CASRSDRGNYEQYF.